These T cell receptor beta chains were read from a single sample in a study of OX40 agonist ivuxolimab in advanced cancers. Generated by immunoSEQ multiplex PCR, the TCRdb table keeps only in-frame clones and is missing some. The sample lists some 43,000 clones, around 87% occurring once. The specimen was CD4+ or CD8+ T cells sorted from blood, collected in a trial of the OX40 agonist ivuxolimab. The receptor source for this set is an adult with an advanced solid tumor such as melanoma, head and neck, liver or kidney cancer. Both conserved end residues are part of each CDR3. D genes are given only for firm matches. Expanded clones get a size class; other rows say once, few or many, or leave the size out.

abundance: -; d_gene: -; j_gene: TRBJ1-5; v_gene: TRBV10-1; CDR3nt: TGCGCCAGCAGTGACTGGGGCAATCAGCCCCAGCATTTT; CDR3aa: CASSDWGNQPQHF
abundance: -; d_gene: -; j_gene: TRBJ2-2; v_gene: TRBV2; CDR3nt: TGTGCCAGCAGTGTCGGGCAGACCGGGGAGCTGTTTTTT; CDR3aa: CASSVGQTGELFF
abundance: -; d_gene: -; j_gene: TRBJ1-2; v_gene: TRBV29-1; CDR3nt: TGCAGCGTTGAAGATGGGGCCGCCTATGGCTACACCTTC; CDR3aa: CSVEDGAAYGYTF
abundance: -; d_gene: -; j_gene: TRBJ1-6; v_gene: TRBV7-2; CDR3nt: TGTGCCAGCAGCTTAGGTCCAGGGTCTATTAATTCACCCCTCCACTTT; CDR3aa: CASSLGPGSINSPLHF
abundance: -; d_gene: TRBD2; j_gene: TRBJ2-1; v_gene: TRBV5-1; CDR3nt: TGCGCCAGCAGTCTCGGCCACGTGGGAGGGCCGAATGAGCAGTTCTTC; CDR3aa: CASSLGHVGGPNEQFF
abundance: few; d_gene: -; j_gene: TRBJ1-5; v_gene: TRBV6-5; CDR3nt: TGTGCCAGCAGACCACAAGCCACCGCCTATCAGCCCCAGCATTTT; CDR3aa: CASRPQATAYQPQHF
abundance: -; d_gene: -; j_gene: TRBJ2-5; v_gene: TRBV27; CDR3nt: TGTGCCAGCAGCCCTATCGGGCAGACCCAGTACTTC; CDR3aa: CASSPIGQTQYF
abundance: -; d_gene: -; j_gene: TRBJ2-5; v_gene: TRBV5-1; CDR3nt: TGCGCCAGCAGCTTTAACCTCCAAGAGACCCAGTACTTC; CDR3aa: CASSFNLQETQYF
abundance: -; d_gene: -; j_gene: TRBJ2-7; v_gene: TRBV7-9; CDR3nt: TGTGCCAGCAGCGAGGGCCGCTACGAGCAGTACTTC; CDR3aa: CASSEGRYEQYF
abundance: -; d_gene: -; j_gene: TRBJ1-5; v_gene: TRBV19; CDR3nt: TGTGCCAGTAGCCGGGGCCGCGGTCAGCCCCAGCATTTT; CDR3aa: CASSRGRGQPQHF
abundance: -; d_gene: -; j_gene: TRBJ2-3; v_gene: TRBV6-1; CDR3nt: TGTGCCAGCGGGATGGAGGCAACAGATACGCAGTATTTT; CDR3aa: CASGMEATDTQYF
abundance: -; d_gene: TRBD2; j_gene: TRBJ2-7; v_gene: TRBV6-5; CDR3nt: TGTGCCATCGCTCGGACTAGTGGGCGCGAGCAGTACTTC; CDR3aa: CAIARTSGREQYF
abundance: once; d_gene: -; j_gene: TRBJ1-6; v_gene: TRBV28; CDR3nt: TGTGCCAGCAGTTTTGGAAGCTCCTATAATTCACCCCTCCACTTT; CDR3aa: CASSFGSSYNSPLHF
abundance: -; d_gene: -; j_gene: TRBJ2-6; v_gene: TRBV4-2; CDR3nt: TGTGCCAGCAGCCTTGGACAGAGCTCTGGGGCCAACGTCCTGACTTTC; CDR3aa: CASSLGQSSGANVLTF
abundance: -; d_gene: -; j_gene: TRBJ2-5; v_gene: TRBV21-1; CDR3nt: TGTGCCAGCAGCAATATAGGAGGTCTGTCTCAAGAGACCCAGTACTTC; CDR3aa: CASSNIGGLSQETQYF
abundance: -; d_gene: -; j_gene: TRBJ2-5; v_gene: TRBV5-1; CDR3nt: TGCGCCAGCAGCTCTCCTAGTCAAGAGACCCAGTACTTC; CDR3aa: CASSSPSQETQYF
abundance: -; d_gene: -; j_gene: TRBJ2-4; v_gene: TRBV21-1; CDR3nt: TGTGCCAGCAGCAAAGGGTTACTAGGATCCAAAAACATTCAGTACTTC; CDR3aa: CASSKGLLGSKNIQYF
abundance: -; d_gene: TRBD2; j_gene: TRBJ2-1; v_gene: TRBV7-6; CDR3nt: TGTGCCAGCAGCTCGGGACTAGGATCTTACAATGAGCAGTTCTTC; CDR3aa: CASSSGLGSYNEQFF
abundance: -; d_gene: TRBD2; j_gene: TRBJ2-3; v_gene: TRBV5-1; CDR3nt: TGCGCCAGCAGCCGCCGGCCCGGGACTAGCGGGGCCACAGATACGCAGTATTTT; CDR3aa: CASSRRPGTSGATDTQYF
abundance: -; d_gene: -; j_gene: TRBJ1-2; v_gene: TRBV2; CDR3nt: TGTGCCAGCACTTTTCTGGTCGGGGACTCGAACTATGGCTACACCTTC; CDR3aa: CASTFLVGDSNYGYTF
abundance: -; d_gene: -; j_gene: TRBJ2-5; v_gene: TRBV11-1; CDR3nt: TGTGCCAGCAGCCTCTCTGAGTTACAAGAGACCCAGTACTTC; CDR3aa: CASSLSELQETQYF
abundance: few; d_gene: -; j_gene: TRBJ2-3; v_gene: TRBV18; CDR3nt: TGTGCCAGCTCACCAATGAGCAGCACAGATACGCAGTATTTT; CDR3aa: CASSPMSSTDTQYF
abundance: -; d_gene: -; j_gene: TRBJ2-7; v_gene: TRBV7-3; CDR3nt: TGTGCCAGCAGCAAATCTACAAACAGGGATACTTACGAGCAGTACTTC; CDR3aa: CASSKSTNRDTYEQYF
abundance: -; d_gene: -; j_gene: TRBJ2-5; v_gene: TRBV9; CDR3nt: TGTGCCAGCAGCGCAGAGGCAGGGATTAGAGAGACCCAGTACTTC; CDR3aa: CASSAEAGIRETQYF
abundance: -; d_gene: -; j_gene: TRBJ2-4; v_gene: TRBV10-3; CDR3nt: TGTGCCATCAGTAGCCCGGGACCGAATTCCGGGAAAAGCCTTCAGTACTTC; CDR3aa: CAISSPGPNSGKSLQYF
abundance: once; d_gene: -; j_gene: TRBJ1-2; v_gene: TRBV29-1; CDR3nt: TGCAGCGTCGCAGAGACGTATGGCTACACCTTC; CDR3aa: CSVAETYGYTF
abundance: -; d_gene: TRBD2; j_gene: TRBJ2-1; v_gene: TRBV18; CDR3nt: TGTGCCAGCTCAAGTATGATAGGGACTAGCGGAAATGAGCAGTTCTTC; CDR3aa: CASSSMIGTSGNEQFF
abundance: -; d_gene: -; j_gene: TRBJ2-3; v_gene: TRBV23-1; CDR3nt: TGCGCCAGCAGTCAATCGGAGGGGGCCATTCGAGATACGCAGTATTTT; CDR3aa: CASSQSEGAIRDTQYF
abundance: few; d_gene: -; j_gene: TRBJ2-2; v_gene: TRBV4-2; CDR3nt: TGTGCCAGCAGCTCCCAGTTAAACACCGGGGAGCTGTTTTTT; CDR3aa: CASSSQLNTGELFF
abundance: -; d_gene: -; j_gene: TRBJ2-5; v_gene: TRBV10-3; CDR3nt: TGTGCCATCAGTGAGCCAGGGAACCAAGAGACCCAGTACTTC; CDR3aa: CAISEPGNQETQYF
abundance: -; d_gene: TRBD1; j_gene: TRBJ1-4; v_gene: TRBV18; CDR3nt: TGTGCCAGCTCACCACAACAGGGGTCTAATGAAAAACTGTTTTTT; CDR3aa: CASSPQQGSNEKLFF
abundance: -; d_gene: TRBD2; j_gene: TRBJ2-1; v_gene: TRBV11-2; CDR3nt: TGTGCCAGCAGCTTGACTAGCGGGAGGGCATTCAGCAATGAGCAGTTCTTC; CDR3aa: CASSLTSGRAFSNEQFF
abundance: -; d_gene: -; j_gene: TRBJ1-1; v_gene: TRBV18; CDR3nt: TGTGCCAGCTCACCGGCGAGCGCAGGCTGGACCACTGAAGCTTTCTTT; CDR3aa: CASSPASAGWTTEAFF
abundance: -; d_gene: TRBD2; j_gene: TRBJ2-7; v_gene: TRBV7-6; CDR3nt: TGTGCCAGCAGCGCCATAGCGGGAGGTAACGAGCAGTACTTC; CDR3aa: CASSAIAGGNEQYF
abundance: -; d_gene: TRBD1; j_gene: TRBJ2-7; v_gene: TRBV5-1; CDR3nt: TGCGCCAGCAGCCCCGGGACAGGGGTCTACGAGCAGTACTTC; CDR3aa: CASSPGTGVYEQYF
abundance: -; d_gene: -; j_gene: TRBJ1-5; v_gene: TRBV27; CDR3nt: TGTGCCAGCAAGGACCGTACAGGGAATCAGCCCCAGCATTTT; CDR3aa: CASKDRTGNQPQHF
abundance: -; d_gene: -; j_gene: TRBJ2-3; v_gene: TRBV7-9; CDR3nt: TGTGCCAGCAGCTTAATAACAGATACGCAGTATTTT; CDR3aa: CASSLITDTQYF
abundance: -; d_gene: -; j_gene: TRBJ2-5; v_gene: TRBV5-1; CDR3nt: TGCGTCAGCAGCTCAACGGGATTCGAAGAGACCCAGTACTTC; CDR3aa: CVSSSTGFEETQYF
abundance: -; d_gene: TRBD2; j_gene: TRBJ2-5; v_gene: TRBV5-1; CDR3nt: TGCGCCAGCAGCCGAGGACTAGCGGGGGGAAAGGGAGAGACCCAGTACTTC; CDR3aa: CASSRGLAGGKGETQYF
abundance: -; d_gene: -; j_gene: TRBJ1-1; v_gene: TRBV28; CDR3nt: TGTGCCAGCAGTTTATTAGGGAGCCCTGAAGCTTTCTTT; CDR3aa: CASSLLGSPEAFF
abundance: -; d_gene: TRBD1; j_gene: TRBJ1-1; v_gene: TRBV2; CDR3nt: TGTGCCAGCAGTGAAATCCGGACAGGGAACACTGAAGCTTTCTTT; CDR3aa: CASSEIRTGNTEAFF
abundance: -; d_gene: -; j_gene: TRBJ2-3; v_gene: TRBV2; CDR3nt: TGTGCCAGCAGCCTGCAAAGGTATACGCAGTATTTT; CDR3aa: CASSLQRYTQYF
abundance: once; d_gene: -; j_gene: TRBJ2-3; v_gene: TRBV7-3; CDR3nt: TGTGCCAGCAGCTTATTGGTCGGGGAGTCCGATACGCAGTATTTT; CDR3aa: CASSLLVGESDTQYF
abundance: -; d_gene: TRBD1; j_gene: TRBJ2-1; v_gene: TRBV4-1; CDR3nt: TGCGCCAGCAGCCAAACCGTCAGGGACAGGCCGTTCTTC; CDR3aa: CASSQTVRDRPFF
abundance: once; d_gene: TRBD1; j_gene: TRBJ1-1; v_gene: TRBV7-9; CDR3nt: TGTGCCAGCAGCCCAGTGGAGGGGGCAGCTTTCTTT; CDR3aa: CASSPVEGAAFF
abundance: -; d_gene: TRBD1; j_gene: TRBJ1-1; v_gene: TRBV18; CDR3nt: TGTGCCAGCTCACCACGGACAGGGGGCGTTTGGTCTGAAGCTTTCTTT; CDR3aa: CASSPRTGGVWSEAFF